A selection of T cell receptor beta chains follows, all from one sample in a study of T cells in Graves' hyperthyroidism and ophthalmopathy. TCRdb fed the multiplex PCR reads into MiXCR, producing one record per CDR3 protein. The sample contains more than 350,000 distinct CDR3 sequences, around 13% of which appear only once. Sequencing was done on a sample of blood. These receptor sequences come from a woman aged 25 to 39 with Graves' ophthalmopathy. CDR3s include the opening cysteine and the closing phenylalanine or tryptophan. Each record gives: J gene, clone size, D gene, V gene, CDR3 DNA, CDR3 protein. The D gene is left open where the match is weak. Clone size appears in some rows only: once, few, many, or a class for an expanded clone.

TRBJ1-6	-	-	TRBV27	TGTGCCAGCAGTTTATTTCGGGGAGACTCACCCCTCCACTTT	CASSLFRGDSPLHF
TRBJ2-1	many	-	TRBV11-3	TGTGCCAGCAGCTTAGATCTCCGGGGTGAGCAGTTCTTC	CASSLDLRGEQFF
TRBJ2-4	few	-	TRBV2	TGTGCCAGCAGTGATCCGTCAACAGCTATAGCCAAAAACATTCAGTACTTC	CASSDPSTAIAKNIQYF
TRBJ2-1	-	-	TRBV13	TGTGCCAGCAGCTTTACACCAGGGGGCCAGGCTAGCGGGGTAGTTATTGGTGAGCAGTTCTTC	CASSFTPGGQASGVVIGEQFF
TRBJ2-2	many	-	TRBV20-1	TGCAGTGCTAGGGACATGCGGCTCCCCGGGGAGCTGTTTTTT	CSARDMRLPGELFF
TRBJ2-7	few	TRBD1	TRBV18	TGTGCCAGCTCACCCCTCAGGGGGCCACTTTCTTACGAGCAGTACTTC	CASSPLRGPLSYEQYF
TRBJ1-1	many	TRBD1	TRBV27	TGTGCCAGCAGGGACCGGACAGGTGTCATGAACACTGAAGCTTTCTTT	CASRDRTGVMNTEAFF
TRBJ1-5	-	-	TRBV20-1	TGCAGTGCTAGAGACAGATCCACCAATCAGCCCCAGCATTTT	CSARDRSTNQPQHF
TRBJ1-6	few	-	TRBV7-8	TGTGCCAGCAGCTTATTGGTGAAAGGGGATTCACCCCTCCACTTT	CASSLLVKGDSPLHF
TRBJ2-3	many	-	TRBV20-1	TGCAGTGCTAGAGATGGAAGCCGTGGAGACACAGATACGCAGTATTTT	CSARDGSRGDTDTQYF
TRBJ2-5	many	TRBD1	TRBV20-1	TGCAGTGCTAGAGATGAAGACAGGGGAGGGACCCAGTACTTC	CSARDEDRGGTQYF
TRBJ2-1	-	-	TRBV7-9	TGTGCCAGCAGCTTACGGGGTGAGGGGTACAATGAGCAGTTCTTC	CASSLRGEGYNEQFF